Each of the 31 T cell receptor beta chains below was sequenced from the same sample in a study of post-analysis software for immune sequencing data. Study-level points and caveats: A few TRBV segments occurring more often in patients than controls included TRBV5-6, TRBV5-1 and TRBV20-1.

These receptors lack a known antigen. TCR beta libraries were prepared from cDNA with unique molecular identifiers. TCRdb independently ran MiXCR on the PCR reads; one entry per CDR3 protein. The sample includes roughly 800,000 distinct CDR3 sequences, about 53% of them seen just once. The sequenced sample was blood. These receptors originate from a girl aged 5-17 years with multiple sclerosis.

This clonotype was found a few times. The chain joins TRBV29-1 to TRBJ1-2; D is perhaps TRBD1 (5 bases). Trimming pared 6 bases from V and 2 bases from J, leaving 16 bases between. From germline, CDR1 is SQVTM and CDR2 ANQGSEA. The CDR3 is made up of 14 amino acids. CDR3 nucleotide sequence: TGCAGCGTGGCGTCGGGGACTGCAAACTATGGCTACACCTTC. Amino acid sequence: CSVASGTANYGYTF.

The chain joins TRBV6-6 to TRBJ2-7, with TRBD2 identical over 15 bases. In germline, CDR1 is MNHNY, CDR2 SVGAGI (reference sequence). V trimming: 2 bases; J trimming: 6 bases; junction bases outside the gene matches: 2. The CDR3 sequence is 15 residues long. This chain's CDR3 is CASSYGTSGRREQYF. For the CDR3, the DNA is TGTGCCAGCAGTTACGGGACTAGCGGGAGGCGCGAGCAGTACTTC.

In its sample, this clonotype was seen a few times. The CDR3, as DNA: TGCAGCGCCACAGGGACGGCCTCCTACGAGCAGTACTTC. As protein: CSATGTASYEQYF. V usage is TRBV29-1 and J usage is TRBJ2-7, with D maybe TRBD1 (6 bases). V was pared by 7 bases and J by 0 bases, with 13 bases between. Germline assignment: CDR1 SQVTM and CDR2 ANQGSEA. The CDR3 contains 13 residues.

The V call is TRBV5-1, the J call TRBJ2-5; 12 bases match TRBD2. Germline lookup yields CDR1 SGHRS and CDR2 YFSETQ. V lost 4 bases, J lost 2 bases, and 6 bases stayed unmatched. There are 16 residues in the CDR3. The CDR3 DNA sequence: TGCGCCAGCAGCCGGAGACTAGCGGGAGCTCAAGAGACCCAGTACTTC. This sequence encodes CASSRRLAGAQETQYF. The variable domain in full, completed from reference TRBV5-1 and TRBJ2-5, reads KAGVTQTPRYLIKTRGQQVTLSCSPISGHRSVSWYQQTPGQGLQFLFEYFSETQRNKGNFPGRFSGRQFSNSRSEMNVSTLELGDSALYLCASSRRLAGAQETQYFGPGTRLLVL.

V gene TRBV7-2 combines with J gene TRBJ2-1, with D perhaps being TRBD1 or TRBD2 (6 bases each). Germline V gives CDR1 SGHTA, CDR2 FQGNSA. V was pared by 1 base and J by 12 bases, with 13 bases between. The CDR3 consists of 13 residues. CDR3 nucleotides: TGTGCCAGCAGCTTAGGTGTAGGGGGGCTGCAGTTCTTC. Amino acid sequence: CASSLGVGGLQFF.

This clonotype was counted between two and nine times. Germline is not matched at one junction end, which may reflect a read error. The J gene is TRBJ2-1, the V gene TRBV20-1; 11 nucleotides align to TRBD2. This CDR3 is built from 12 residues. CDR1 is DFQATT, CDR2 SNEGSKA, per germline (reference sequence). The CDR3 bases are TGCAGTACTAGCGGGGGATACAATGAGCAGTTCTTC. Its protein product is CSTSGGYNEQFF.

This clonotype appeared once. This chain links TRBV5-1 with TRBJ2-5, with 9 positions matching TRBD1. Germline CDR1 and CDR2: SGHRS and YFSETQ. The J segment lost 4 bases and the V segment lost 4 bases, leaving 5 bases of the junction unmatched. The CDR3 is 14 amino acids. This CDR3 reads CASSVTGGGETQYF. For the CDR3, the DNA is TGCGCCAGCAGCGTGACAGGGGGTGGAGAGACCCAGTACTTC.

V and J are TRBV20-1 and TRBJ2-1, with D unresolved. Looked up from germline, CDR1 is DFQATT and CDR2 is SNEGSKA (reference sequence). This CDR3 region has 10 residues. Trimming left V 5 bases short and J 7 bases short, with 6 bases between. The CDR3 sequence is CSALRNEQFF. DNA for the CDR3: TGCAGTGCTTTACGAAATGAGCAGTTCTTC.

This clonotype was detected a few times. This rearrangement joins TRBV7-9 to TRBJ2-1; D remains ambiguous. The CDR3 runs 14 residues. Trimming removed 2 bases from V and 4 bases from J, with 9 bases in between. The germline CDR1 and CDR2 sequences are SEHNR and FQNEAQ (reference sequence). The CDR3 coding sequence is TGTGCCAGCAGCTTAAGCGATCCATACAATGAGCAGTTCTTC. It codes for CASSLSDPYNEQFF.

The chain carries TRBV4-1 and TRBJ1-2, with TRBD1 matching over 10 bases. CDR1 is MGHRA, CDR2 YSYEKL, per germline. V lost 3 bases, J lost 3 bases, and 1 base stayed unmatched. The CDR3 is made up of 14 amino acids. CDR3 DNA: TGCGCCAGCAGCCAGGGACAGGGGCACTATGGCTACACCTTC. Residues: CASSQGQGHYGYTF.

The chain recombines TRBV12-3 or TRBV12-4 with TRBJ1-1, with TRBD1 matching 7 bases. The CDR3 extends over 11 amino acids. J gave up 10 bases and V 5 bases, and 4 bases lay outside the gene matches. CDR3 loop: CASSPRGVAFF. The DNA of the CDR3 is TGTGCCAGCAGTCCCAGGGGGGTAGCTTTCTTT.

This chain uses TRBV5-1 with TRBJ2-3; D ambiguous. The CDR3 has 15 residues. V was trimmed by 4 bases and J by 1 base, leaving 13 bases between them. Per the germline V gene, CDR1 is SGHRS and CDR2 is YFSETQ. CDR3 in DNA: TGCGCCAGCAGCAGACCCACGACGGGCACAGATACGCAGTATTTT. Translation: CASSRPTTGTDTQYF.

V gene TRBV5-1 combines with J gene TRBJ2-3, with 8 bases aligning to TRBD2. J gave up 2 bases and V 9 bases, and 11 bases lay outside the gene matches. Germline V gene lookup returns CDR1 SGHRS and CDR2 YFSETQ. This CDR3 spans 15 amino acids. In nucleotides, the CDR3 is TGCGCCACCAAGGTGGGACTAGTGTCCACAGATACGCAGTATTTT. Encoded protein: CATKVGLVSTDTQYF. The full variable domain, with the rest looked up from reference TRBV5-1 and TRBJ2-3, is KAGVTQTPRYLIKTRGQQVTLSCSPISGHRSVSWYQQTPGQGLQFLFEYFSETQRNKGNFPGRFSGRQFSNSRSEMNVSTLELGDSALYLCATKVGLVSTDTQYFGPGTRLTVL.

The V gene is TRBV4-2, the J gene TRBJ2-7; 9 bases align to TRBD2. The CDR3 sequence is 15 residues long. Germline-derived CDR1 and CDR2 are LGHNA and YNFKEQ. V gave up 2 bases and J gave up 0 bases; unmatched junction bases: 2. In nucleotides, the CDR3 is TGTGCCAGCAGCCAACAGCGGGGGGCCTCCTACGAGCAGTACTTC. It encodes CASSQQRGASYEQYF.

The V and J genes are TRBV9 and TRBJ2-1; 10 nucleotides align to TRBD1. Germline V gene data show CDR1 as SGDLS and CDR2 as YYNGEE. The CDR3 extends over 17 amino acids. J was trimmed by 3 bases and V by 0 bases; bases with no gene match: 6. The CDR3 region has the DNA TGTGCCAGCAGCGTAGGACAGGGGGCGCCTAGCTACAATGAGCAGTTCTTC. Translation: CASSVGQGAPSYNEQFF.

This clonotype was seen more than once but under ten times. The chain combines TRBV14 with TRBJ1-4; D not certain. Trimming took 8 bases from V and 7 from J, leaving 11 bases between them. The CDR3 loop spans 12 amino acids. Germline V gene lookup returns CDR1 SGHDN and CDR2 FVKESK. DNA for the CDR3: TGTGCCAGCTCACAAGGCGGTGAAAAACTGTTTTTT. Translation: CASSQGGEKLFF.

J is TRBJ2-5 and V is TRBV27, with D unclear. This CDR3 has 15 residues. CDR1 is MNHEY and CDR2 is SMNVEV in the germline V gene (reference sequence). V was shortened by 2 bases and J by 2 bases, with 12 bases between the two germline ends. The CDR3 reads CASSLIDARQETQYF. DNA for the CDR3: TGTGCCAGCAGTTTAATAGATGCTCGGCAAGAGACCCAGTACTTC.

This clonotype was counted a few times. This chain connects TRBV5-1 to TRBJ2-1; D may be TRBD1 or TRBD2 (5 bases each). Trimming left V 4 bases short and J 0 bases short, with 11 bases between. This CDR3 has 15 amino acids. Looked up from germline, CDR1 is SGHRS and CDR2 is YFSETQ. The CDR3 nucleotides read TGCGCCAGCAGCCCGGGACCGCCCTCCTACAATGAGCAGTTCTTC. This gives the protein CASSPGPPSYNEQFF.

The gene calls are TRBV5-1 and TRBJ2-4; D remains unclear. Gene TRBJ2-5 matches the end of the DNA better, so the J call may be wrong. This CDR3 has 13 residues. From germline, CDR1 is SGHRS and CDR2 YFSETQ. Here the CDR3 DNA reads TGCGCCAGCAGCTTGGGTCAGTTACAGACCCAGTACTTC. Translation: CASSLGQLQTQYF.

This clonotype was detected a few times. J is TRBJ2-1 and V is TRBV18; no reliable D call. CDR3 length equals 14 residues. V was trimmed by 0 bases and J by 5 bases, leaving 8 bases between them. Germline assignment: CDR1 KGHSH and CDR2 LQKENI. The CDR3 DNA follows: TGTGCCAGCTCACCACCGACTGGACACAATGAGCAGTTCTTC. Translation: CASSPPTGHNEQFF.

This clonotype was observed once. The CDR3 spells CSVEIPGVHEQYF. The CDR3 DNA is TGCAGCGTTGAGATCCCAGGGGTCCACGAGCAGTACTTC. The chain links TRBV29-1 to TRBJ2-7; the D gene is possibly TRBD1 (6 bases). Looked up from germline, CDR1 is SQVTM and CDR2 is ANQGSEA. The V end lost 3 bases, the J end lost 5 bases, and 14 bases lay between the germline ends. The CDR3 consists of 13 residues.

In regard to this clonotype: The junction departs from the called germline gene at one end, perhaps through a read error. The chain is built from TRBV10-2 and TRBJ2-1, with TRBD2 identical over 11 bases. Germline CDR1 is WSHSY and CDR2 is SAAADI. The CDR3 runs 15 residues. The CDR3 protein is CANSELTSGSLEQFF. In DNA, the CDR3 is TGCGCCAACAGTGAGCTTACTAGCGGGAGCCTTGAGCAGTTCTTC.

This chain joins TRBV6-1 and TRBJ1-4; tentative D call: TRBD1 (5 bases). The germline CDR1 and CDR2 sequences are MNHNS and SASEGT. The germline V and J ends were trimmed by 6 bases and 8 bases, with 19 bases remaining between them. The CDR3 sequence is 15 residues long. CDR3 region: CASSLLWGRNEKLFF. The DNA of the CDR3 is TGTGCCAGCAGCCTCCTTTGGGGGAGGAACGAAAAACTGTTTTTT.

This clonotype occurred once. The V call is TRBV20-1, the J call TRBJ2-1; 7 positions agree with TRBD2. J was trimmed by 6 bases and V by 0 bases; bases with no gene match: 8. Looked up from germline, CDR1 is DFQATT and CDR2 is SNEGSKA (reference sequence). The CDR3 runs 15 residues. The CDR3 spells CSARDALAWINEQFF. Here the CDR3 DNA reads TGCAGTGCTAGAGATGCACTAGCGTGGATCAATGAGCAGTTCTTC.

V gene TRBV20-1 combines with J gene TRBJ2-1; the D gene is possibly TRBD1 (5 bases). The ends were cut back, 4 bases at V and 7 bases at J, with 5 bases in the middle. The germline V gene has CDR1 DFQATT and CDR2 SNEGSKA (reference sequence). CDR3 length: 10 amino acids. CDR3 region: CSATGNEQFF. CDR3 nucleotides: TGCAGTGCTACAGGGAATGAGCAGTTCTTC.

The chain employs TRBV20-1 and TRBJ2-4; TRBD2 matches 10 bases. V shed 4 bases, J shed 1 base, and the junction held 10 bases outside the gene matches. CDR3 length: 17 amino acids. Germline V gene sequence: CDR1 DFQATT, CDR2 SNEGSKA (reference sequence). CDR3 nucleotide sequence: TGCAGTGCTATGTCTAGCGGGAGAGGTACGGCCAAAAACATTCAGTACTTC. Its translation is CSAMSSGRGTAKNIQYF.

This sequence joins TRBV6-4 and TRBJ2-1; no clear D gene. Germline CDR1 MRHNA, CDR2 SNTAGT. V was cut by 0 bases and J by 7 bases, with 16 bases left in between. This CDR3 is built from 16 residues. The CDR3 loop is CASSDSILPPWNEQFF. CDR3 DNA: TGTGCCAGCAGTGACTCGATCCTACCCCCTTGGAATGAGCAGTTCTTC.

The chain recombines TRBV29-1 with TRBJ2-3, with a weak D call TRBD2 (6 bases). Per the germline V gene, CDR1 is SQVTM and CDR2 is ANQGSEA. V was shortened by 7 bases and J by 3 bases, with 14 bases between the two germline ends. The CDR3 runs 13 residues. Here the CDR3 DNA reads TGCAGCGCCGACGGGGGATTGACAGATACGCAGTATTTT. Translated, it gives CSADGGLTDTQYF.

V is TRBV2 and J is TRBJ2-1; 9 nucleotides line up with TRBD2. CDR3 size: 17 residues. The germline CDR1 and CDR2 sequences are SNHLY and FYNNEI. V gave up 0 bases and J gave up 10 bases; unmatched junction bases: 13. DNA for the CDR3: TGTGCCAGCAGTGAAGCGCGAGGGTCGGGACTAGCACAAGAGCAGTTCTTC. It is translated as CASSEARGSGLAQEQFF.

This clonotype was detected only a few times. The chain's CDR3 is CASYDRGTDTQYF. Written as DNA, the CDR3 is TGTGCCAGCTACGACAGGGGCACAGATACGCAGTATTTT. The genes are TRBV2 and TRBJ2-3; 7 bases map to TRBD1. CDR3 size: 13 residues. Germline loops: CDR1 SNHLY, CDR2 FYNNEI. V dropped 8 bases and J dropped 1; count of bases not matched to a gene: 3.

There are a few counts of this clonotype. The rearrangement links TRBV6-6 to TRBJ1-2, with 7 bases matching TRBD1. From germline, CDR1 is MNHNY and CDR2 SVGAGI (reference sequence). Trimming cost V 6 bases and J 0 bases; bases outside gene matches: 13. This CDR3 spans 17 amino acids. The chain's CDR3 is CASSSSGQVISNYGYTF. Here the CDR3 DNA reads TGTGCCAGCAGCTCATCCGGACAGGTTATATCTAACTATGGCTACACCTTC.